The rows below give T cell receptor beta chains drawn from one sample of a study of metastatic and nonmetastatic thyroid tumors. TCRdb recomputed clones from the PCR reads via MiXCR. The sample lists 20,000 or so clones; under 25% were seen once. Sequencing was carried out using blood. These receptors were collected from a male donor with papillary thyroid cancer or a benign thyroid nodule (not recorded which). Some clones in this sample may be carry-over from other donors' samples. CDR3s include the opening cysteine and the closing phenylalanine or tryptophan. D genes are given only for firm matches. Only some rows state a clone size, as once, few, many or a class for expanded clones.

TRBV19,TRBD2,few,TRBJ2-5,CASSPGGGFQETQYF,TGTGCCAGTAGTCCGGGCGGGGGATTCCAGGAGACCCAGTACTTC
TRBV29-1,TRBD2,many,TRBJ2-3,CSVEGLAGLRTDTQYF,TGCAGCGTTGAAGGACTAGCGGGATTGAGGACAGATACGCAGTATTTT
TRBV6-1,TRBD2,medium-sized,TRBJ2-7,CASSEGVLAAFRQYF,TGTGCCAGCAGTGAGGGAGTACTAGCGGCCTTTAGGCAGTACTTC
TRBV28,TRBD1,many,TRBJ2-3,CASSTGTGTSTDTQYF,TGTGCCAGCAGTACCGGGACAGGCACTAGCACAGATACGCAGTATTTT
TRBV27,.,many,TRBJ2-1,CASSLLGTYNEQFF,TGTGCCAGCAGTTTGTTGGGCACCTACAATGAGCAGTTCTTC
TRBV6-4,.,.,TRBJ1-5,CASTVGSGGRQPQHF,TGTGCCAGCACGGTGGGCTCGGGGGGCAGGCAGCCCCAGCATTTT
TRBV6-4,.,many,TRBJ2-6,CASSERGSGANVLTF,TGTGCCAGCAGCGAACGGGGCTCGGGGGCCAACGTCCTGACTTTC
TRBV6-1,TRBD1,many,TRBJ1-4,CASSELTGGGDGEKLFF,TGTGCCAGCAGTGAGCTGACAGGGGGGGGAGACGGTGAAAAACTGTTTTTT
TRBV11-1,TRBD2,.,TRBJ2-1,CASSLGSGRRNEQFF,TGTGCCAGCAGCTTAGGTAGCGGGAGGAGGAATGAGCAGTTCTTC
TRBV6-1,.,medium-sized,TRBJ2-6,CASSESPDSGANVLTF,TGTGCCAGCAGTGAAAGTCCAGACTCTGGGGCCAACGTCCTGACTTTC
TRBV5-1,.,many,TRBJ2-3,CASSSNTDTQYF,TGCGCCAGCAGCTCGAACACAGATACGCAGTATTTT
TRBV6-1,TRBD1,.,TRBJ2-1,CASDRTGSYNEQFF,TGTGCCAGCGATAGGACAGGCTCCTACAATGAGCAGTTCTTC
TRBV6-1,.,.,TRBJ2-3,CASSKGDLSTDTQYF,TGTGCCAGCAGTAAAGGGGACCTAAGCACAGATACGCAGTATTTT
TRBV11-2,.,.,TRBJ2-6,CASTPGRGRRNSGANVLTF,TGTGCCAGCACCCCCGGGCGGGGACGGCGGAACTCTGGGGCCAACGTCCTGACTTTC
TRBV20-1,TRBD2,.,TRBJ2-7,CSARRSGTNSYEQYF,TGCAGTGCTAGGAGGTCCGGGACTAACTCCTACGAGCAGTACTTC
TRBV2,.,few,TRBJ1-1,CASTGPGAEAFF,TGTGCCAGCACAGGCCCTGGGGCTGAAGCTTTCTTT
TRBV9,TRBD2,many,TRBJ2-7,CASSIRAGDYYEQYF,TGTGCCAGCAGCATTCGAGCGGGAGATTACTACGAGCAGTACTTC
TRBV28,.,many,TRBJ2-3,CASITQLRPDTQYF,TGTGCCAGCATCACACAGTTGCGGCCAGATACGCAGTATTTT
TRBV5-6,.,many,TRBJ2-7,CASSWWSQGSEQYF,TGTGCCAGCAGCTGGTGGTCACAGGGATCGGAGCAGTACTTC
TRBV5-4,TRBD2,many,TRBJ2-7,CASSFMGGRDEQYF,TGTGCCAGCAGCTTTATGGGCGGGAGAGACGAGCAGTACTTC
TRBV6-5,.,few,TRBJ1-2,CASSYRTTGARRVGGYTF,TGTGCCAGCAGTTACCGCACCACAGGCGCGCGGCGAGTCGGAGGCTACACCTTC
TRBV27,.,many,TRBJ2-4,CASSPTENIQYF,TGTGCCAGCAGTCCGACAGAAAACATTCAGTACTTC
TRBV7-9,.,many,TRBJ2-3,CASSSQLADTQYF,TGTGCCAGCAGCTCACAACTAGCAGATACGCAGTATTTT
TRBV20-1,TRBD1,many,TRBJ2-3,CSAFRPQGVGNTQYF,TGCAGTGCGTTTCGGCCACAGGGGGTAGGGAATACGCAGTATTTT
TRBV14,.,few,TRBJ2-4,CASSQQTGPQDIQYF,TGTGCCAGCAGCCAACAGACAGGCCCCCAGGACATTCAGTACTTC